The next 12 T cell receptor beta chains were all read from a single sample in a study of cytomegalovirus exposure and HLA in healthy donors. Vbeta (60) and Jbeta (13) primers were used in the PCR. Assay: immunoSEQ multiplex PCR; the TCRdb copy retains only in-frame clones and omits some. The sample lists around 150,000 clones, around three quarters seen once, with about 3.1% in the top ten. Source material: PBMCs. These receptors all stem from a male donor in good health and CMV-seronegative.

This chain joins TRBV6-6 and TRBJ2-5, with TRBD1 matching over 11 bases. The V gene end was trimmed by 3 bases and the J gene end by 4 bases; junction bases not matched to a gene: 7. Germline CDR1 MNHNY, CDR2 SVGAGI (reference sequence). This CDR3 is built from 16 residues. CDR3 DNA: TGTGCCAGCAGTTATGGACAGGGGGCTTTCGTAGAGACCCAGTACTTC. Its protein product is CASSYGQGAFVETQYF.

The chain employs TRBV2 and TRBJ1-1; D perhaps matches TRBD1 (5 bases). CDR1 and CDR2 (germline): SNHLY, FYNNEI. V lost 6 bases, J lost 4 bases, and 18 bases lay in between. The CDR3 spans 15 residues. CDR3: CASRASGARGTEAFF. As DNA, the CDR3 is TGTGCCAGCAGGGCTAGCGGGGCGCGGGGCACTGAAGCTTTCTTT. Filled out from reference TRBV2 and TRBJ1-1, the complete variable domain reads EPEVTQTPSHQVTQMGQEVILRCVPISNHLYFYWYRQILGQKVEFLVSFYNNEISEKSEIFDDQFSVERPDGSNFTLKIRSTKLEDSAMYFCASRASGARGTEAFFGQGTRLTVV.

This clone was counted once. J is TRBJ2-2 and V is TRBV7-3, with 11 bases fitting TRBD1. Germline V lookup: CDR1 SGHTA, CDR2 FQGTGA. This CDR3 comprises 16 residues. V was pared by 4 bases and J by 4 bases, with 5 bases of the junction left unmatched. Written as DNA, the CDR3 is TGTGCCAGCAGCTCCGGACAGGGGGCGGGCACCGGGGAGCTGTTTTTT. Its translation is CASSSGQGAGTGELFF.

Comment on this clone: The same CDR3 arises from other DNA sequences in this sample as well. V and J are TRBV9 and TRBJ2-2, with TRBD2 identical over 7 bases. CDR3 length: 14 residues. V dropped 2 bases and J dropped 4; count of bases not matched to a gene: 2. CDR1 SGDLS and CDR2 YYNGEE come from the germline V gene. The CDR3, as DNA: TGTGCCAGCAGCGTGGGCGGGAGCACCGGGGAGCTGTTTTTT. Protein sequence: CASSVGGSTGELFF.

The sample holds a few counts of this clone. The CDR3 nucleotides read TGTGCCAGCAGCCGCCAAGACAGGGATTCCTACGAGCAGTACTTC. Translating gives CASSRQDRDSYEQYF. This rearrangement joins TRBV4-2 to TRBJ2-7, with TRBD1 matching 7 bases. Germline CDR1 and CDR2: LGHNA and YNFKEQ. V gave up 4 bases and J gave up 1 base; unmatched junction bases: 7. CDR3 size: 15 residues.

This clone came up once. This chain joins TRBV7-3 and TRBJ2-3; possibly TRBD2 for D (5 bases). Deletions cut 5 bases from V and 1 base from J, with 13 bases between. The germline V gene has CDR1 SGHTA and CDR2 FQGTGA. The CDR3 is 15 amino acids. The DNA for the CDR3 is TGTGCCAGCAGCCGGATCTCCGGGGGCACAGATACGCAGTATTTT. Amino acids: CASSRISGGTDTQYF.

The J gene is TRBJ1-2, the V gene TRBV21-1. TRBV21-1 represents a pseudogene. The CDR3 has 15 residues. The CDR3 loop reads CASSNLGGSNYGYTF. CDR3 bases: TGTGCCAGCAGCAACCTCGGGGGGTCTAACTATGGCTACACCTTC.

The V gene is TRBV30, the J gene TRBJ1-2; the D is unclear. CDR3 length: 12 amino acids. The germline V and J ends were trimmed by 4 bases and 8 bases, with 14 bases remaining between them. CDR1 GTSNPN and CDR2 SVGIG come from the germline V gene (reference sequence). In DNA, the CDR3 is TGTGCCTGGACCTGGGGAGGGAACGGCTACACCTTC. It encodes CAWTWGGNGYTF.

CDR3 in amino acids: CASSVGGDRGPHYGYTF. CDR3 nucleotides: TGTGCCAGCAGCGTAGGGGGGGACAGGGGGCCGCATTATGGCTACACCTTC. The genes are TRBV9 and TRBJ1-2; 12 positions match TRBD1. Germline trimming cut 0 bases from V and 5 bases from J; bases unmatched to any gene: 8. Germline V gene sequence: CDR1 SGDLS, CDR2 YYNGEE. The CDR3 length is 17 residues.

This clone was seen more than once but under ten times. The CDR3 sequence: CASSSNEKQGWDQPQHF. In nucleotides, the CDR3 is TGTGCCAGCAGCTCTAATGAAAAGCAGGGGTGGGATCAGCCCCAGCATTTT. The genes are TRBV5-6 and TRBJ1-5, with D tentatively TRBD1 (6 bases). V lost 3 bases to trimming and J lost 5 bases, with 21 bases between them. CDR1 is SGHDT, CDR2 YYEEEE, per germline. The CDR3 is 17 residues long.

CDR3 DNA sequence: TGTGCCAGCAGCTTGGGGACAGGGCTTCCCCAGCATTTT. Its translation is CASSLGTGLPQHF. The chain uses TRBV5-4 and TRBJ1-5, with 8 bases aligning to TRBD1. Germline CDR1 is SGHNT and CDR2 is YYREEE (reference sequence). The CDR3 sequence is 13 residues long. V lost 0 bases to trimming and J lost 10 bases; unmatched junction nucleotides: 3.

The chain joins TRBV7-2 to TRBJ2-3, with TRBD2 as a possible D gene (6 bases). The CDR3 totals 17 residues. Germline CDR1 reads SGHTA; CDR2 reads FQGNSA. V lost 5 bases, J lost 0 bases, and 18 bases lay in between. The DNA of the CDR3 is TGTGCCAGCAGCACTACTATATTCCGGGGGAGCACAGATACGCAGTATTTT. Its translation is CASSTTIFRGSTDTQYF.